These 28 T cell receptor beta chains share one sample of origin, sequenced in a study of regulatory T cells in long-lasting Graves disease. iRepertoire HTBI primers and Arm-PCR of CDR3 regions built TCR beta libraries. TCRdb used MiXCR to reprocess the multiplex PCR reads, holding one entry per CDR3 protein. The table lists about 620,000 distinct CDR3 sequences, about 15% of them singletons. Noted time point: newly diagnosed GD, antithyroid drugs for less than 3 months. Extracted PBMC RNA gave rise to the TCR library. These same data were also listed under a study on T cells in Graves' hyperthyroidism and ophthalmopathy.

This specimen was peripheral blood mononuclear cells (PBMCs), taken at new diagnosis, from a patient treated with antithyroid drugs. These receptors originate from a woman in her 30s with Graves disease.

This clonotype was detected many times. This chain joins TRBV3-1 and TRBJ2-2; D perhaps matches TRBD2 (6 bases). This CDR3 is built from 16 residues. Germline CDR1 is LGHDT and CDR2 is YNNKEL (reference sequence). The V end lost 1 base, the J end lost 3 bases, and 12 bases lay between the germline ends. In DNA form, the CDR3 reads TGTGCCAGCAGCCAAGTTCGGGAGCTGTACACCGGGGAGCTGTTTTTT. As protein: CASSQVRELYTGELFF.

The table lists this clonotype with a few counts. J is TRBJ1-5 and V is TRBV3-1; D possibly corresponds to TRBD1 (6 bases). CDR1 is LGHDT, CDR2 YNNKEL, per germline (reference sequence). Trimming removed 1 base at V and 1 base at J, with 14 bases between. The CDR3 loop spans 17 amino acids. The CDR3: CASSQGGWGASNQPQHF. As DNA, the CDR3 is TGTGCCAGCAGCCAAGGGGGGTGGGGGGCAAGCAATCAGCCCCAGCATTTT.

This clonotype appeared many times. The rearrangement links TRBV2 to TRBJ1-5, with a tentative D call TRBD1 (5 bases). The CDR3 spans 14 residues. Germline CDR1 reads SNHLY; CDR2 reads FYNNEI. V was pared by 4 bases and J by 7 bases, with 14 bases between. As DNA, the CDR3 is TGTGCCAGCAGTGTGGCAGGGCTAGTCCAGCCCCAGCATTTT. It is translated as CASSVAGLVQPQHF.

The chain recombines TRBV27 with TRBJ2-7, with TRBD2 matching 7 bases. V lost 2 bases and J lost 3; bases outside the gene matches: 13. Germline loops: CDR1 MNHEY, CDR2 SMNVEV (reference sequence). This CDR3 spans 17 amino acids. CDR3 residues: CASSLNPSSGINYEQYF. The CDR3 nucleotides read TGTGCCAGCAGTTTAAATCCATCAAGCGGGATAAACTACGAGCAGTACTTC.

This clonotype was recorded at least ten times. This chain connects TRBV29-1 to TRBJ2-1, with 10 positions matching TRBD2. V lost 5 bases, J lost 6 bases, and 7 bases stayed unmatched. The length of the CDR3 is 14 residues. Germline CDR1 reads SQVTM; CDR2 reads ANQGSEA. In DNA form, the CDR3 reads TGCAGCGTTCTCCCGGGACTAGCGTCCAATGAGCAGTTCTTC. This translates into CSVLPGLASNEQFF.

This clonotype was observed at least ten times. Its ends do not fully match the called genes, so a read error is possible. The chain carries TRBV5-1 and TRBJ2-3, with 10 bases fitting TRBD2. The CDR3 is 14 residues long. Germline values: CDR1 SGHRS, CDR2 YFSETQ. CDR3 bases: TGTGCCAGCAGCCAAGGACTAGCGGCAGATACGCAGTATTTT. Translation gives CASSQGLAADTQYF. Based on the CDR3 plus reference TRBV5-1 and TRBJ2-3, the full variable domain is KAGVTQTPRYLIKTRGQQVTLSCSPISGHRSVSWYQQTPGQGLQFLFEYFSETQRNKGNFPGRFSGRQFSNSRSEMNVSTLELGDSALYLCASSQGLAADTQYFGPGTRLTVL.

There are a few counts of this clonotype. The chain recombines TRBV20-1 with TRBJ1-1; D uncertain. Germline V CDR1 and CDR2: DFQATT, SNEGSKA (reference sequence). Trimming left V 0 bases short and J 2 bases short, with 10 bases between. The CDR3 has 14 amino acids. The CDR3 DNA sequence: TGCAGTGCTAGAGATTACACCGAAAACACTGAAGCTTTCTTT. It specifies CSARDYTENTEAFF.

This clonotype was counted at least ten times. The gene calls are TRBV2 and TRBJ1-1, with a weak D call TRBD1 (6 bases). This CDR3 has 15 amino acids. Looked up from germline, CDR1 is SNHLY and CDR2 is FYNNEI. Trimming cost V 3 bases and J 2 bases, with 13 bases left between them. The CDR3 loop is CASSDTGNFNTEAFF. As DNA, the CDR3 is TGTGCCAGCAGTGATACAGGGAATTTTAACACTGAAGCTTTCTTT.

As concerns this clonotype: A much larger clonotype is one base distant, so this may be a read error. The CDR3 reads CASSLGASLWDYEQYF. DNA of the CDR3: TGTGCCAGCAGCTTAGGGGCCTCCCTATGGGACTACGAGCAGTACTTC. The chain recombines TRBV7-2 with TRBJ2-7, with no clear D. Germline V gene lookup returns CDR1 SGHTA and CDR2 FQGNSA. The CDR3 sequence is 16 residues long. V was trimmed by 1 base and J by 3 bases, leaving 16 bases between them.

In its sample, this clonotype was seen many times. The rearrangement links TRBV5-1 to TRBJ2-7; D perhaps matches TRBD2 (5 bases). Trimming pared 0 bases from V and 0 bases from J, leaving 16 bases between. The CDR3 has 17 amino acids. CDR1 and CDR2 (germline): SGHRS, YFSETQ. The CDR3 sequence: CASSLDASSGSSYEQYF. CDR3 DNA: TGCGCCAGCAGCTTGGACGCTTCAAGCGGATCCTCCTACGAGCAGTACTTC.

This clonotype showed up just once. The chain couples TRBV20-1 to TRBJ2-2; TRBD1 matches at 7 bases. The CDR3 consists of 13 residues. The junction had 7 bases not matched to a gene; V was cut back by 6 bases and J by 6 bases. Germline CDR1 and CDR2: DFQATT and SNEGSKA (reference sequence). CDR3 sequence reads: CSARGWNPGELFF. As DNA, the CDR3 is TGCAGTGCCAGGGGGTGGAATCCCGGGGAGCTGTTTTTT.

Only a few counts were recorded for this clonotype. The DNA for the CDR3 is TGTGCCAGCAGCCAAGGGACAGGGGAGACCCAGTACTTC. Its translation: CASSQGTGETQYF. The chain couples TRBV4-2 to TRBJ2-5; 8 nucleotides agree with TRBD1. J was trimmed by 5 bases and V by 1 base; bases with no gene match: 0. Germline values: CDR1 LGHNA, CDR2 YNFKEQ. CDR3 length equals 13 residues.

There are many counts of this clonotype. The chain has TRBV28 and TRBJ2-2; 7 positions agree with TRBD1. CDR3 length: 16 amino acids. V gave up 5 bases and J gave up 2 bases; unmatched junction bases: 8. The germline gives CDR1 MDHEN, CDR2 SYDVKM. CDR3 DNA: TGTGCCAGCAGTCGAACCGGGACAGCAAACACCGGGGAGCTGTTTTTT. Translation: CASSRTGTANTGELFF.

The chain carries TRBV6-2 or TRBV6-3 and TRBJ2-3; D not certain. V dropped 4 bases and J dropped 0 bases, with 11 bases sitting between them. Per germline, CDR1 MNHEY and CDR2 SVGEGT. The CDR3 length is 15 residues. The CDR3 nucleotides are TGTGCCAGCAGTTTGGGCAGTACTAGCACAGATACGCAGTATTTT. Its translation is CASSLGSTSTDTQYF.

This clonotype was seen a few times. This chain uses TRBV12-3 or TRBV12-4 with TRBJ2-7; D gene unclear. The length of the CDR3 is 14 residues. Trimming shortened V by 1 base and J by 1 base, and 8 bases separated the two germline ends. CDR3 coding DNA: TGTGCCAGCAGTTTAGTCCCCATATCCTACGAGCAGTACTTC. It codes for CASSLVPISYEQYF.

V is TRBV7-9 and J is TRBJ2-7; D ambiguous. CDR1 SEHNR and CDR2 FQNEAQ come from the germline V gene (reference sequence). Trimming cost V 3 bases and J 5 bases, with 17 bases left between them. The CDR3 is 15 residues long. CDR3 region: CASSLAGRNFDEQYF. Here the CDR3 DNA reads TGTGCCAGCAGCTTGGCCGGTAGGAATTTCGACGAGCAGTACTTC.

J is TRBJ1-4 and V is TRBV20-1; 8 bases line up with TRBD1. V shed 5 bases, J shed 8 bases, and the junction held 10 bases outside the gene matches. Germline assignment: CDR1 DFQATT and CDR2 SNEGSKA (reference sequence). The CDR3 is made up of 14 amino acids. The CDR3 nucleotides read TGCAGTGCTTACGCCGGGACAGGAGGAGAAAAACTGTTTTTT. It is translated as CSAYAGTGGEKLFF.

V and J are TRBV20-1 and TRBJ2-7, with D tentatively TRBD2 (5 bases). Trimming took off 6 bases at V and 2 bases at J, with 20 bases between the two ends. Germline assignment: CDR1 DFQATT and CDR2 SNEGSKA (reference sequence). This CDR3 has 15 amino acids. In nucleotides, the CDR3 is TGCAGTGCCAATTCTGGGAGTGGAAGAACCTACGAGCAGTACTTC. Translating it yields CSANSGSGRTYEQYF.

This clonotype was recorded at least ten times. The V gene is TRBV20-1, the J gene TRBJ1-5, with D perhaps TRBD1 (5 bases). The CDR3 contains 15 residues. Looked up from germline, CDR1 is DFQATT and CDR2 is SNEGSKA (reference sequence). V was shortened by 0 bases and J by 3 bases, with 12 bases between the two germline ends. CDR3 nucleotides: TGCAGTGCTAGAGATCAGGGCAGGCCCAATCAGCCCCAGCATTTT. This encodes CSARDQGRPNQPQHF.

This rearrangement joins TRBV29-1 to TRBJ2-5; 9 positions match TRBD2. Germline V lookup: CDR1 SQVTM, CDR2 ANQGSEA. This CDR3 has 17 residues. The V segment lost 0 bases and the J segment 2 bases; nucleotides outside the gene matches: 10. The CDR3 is CSVEDQLGLALQETQYF. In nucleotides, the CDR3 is TGCAGCGTTGAAGATCAGTTGGGACTAGCATTACAAGAGACCCAGTACTTC.

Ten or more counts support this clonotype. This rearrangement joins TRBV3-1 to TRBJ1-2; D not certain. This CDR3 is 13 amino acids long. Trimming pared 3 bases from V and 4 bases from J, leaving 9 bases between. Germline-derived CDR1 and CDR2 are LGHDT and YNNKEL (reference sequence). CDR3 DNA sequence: TGTGCCAGCAGCCAGCAGCAGAGCTATGGCTACACCTTC. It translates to CASSQQQSYGYTF. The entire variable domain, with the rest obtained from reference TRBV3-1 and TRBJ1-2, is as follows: DTAVSQTPKYLVTQMGNDKSIKCEQNLGHDTMYWYKQDSKKFLKIMFSYNNKELIINETVPNRFSPKSPDKAHLNLHINSLELGDSAVYFCASSQQQSYGYTFGSGTRLTVV.

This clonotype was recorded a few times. The CDR3 here is CASREATGAGKTQYF. CDR3 nucleotides: TGTGCCAGTAGGGAGGCGACAGGGGCAGGGAAGACCCAGTACTTC. The chain carries TRBV19 and TRBJ2-5, with 8 bases aligning to TRBD1. This CDR3 spans 15 amino acids. The V and J ends lost 6 bases and 6 bases, in that order; junction bases with no gene match: 12. CDR1 is LNHDA and CDR2 is SQIVND in the germline V gene (reference sequence).

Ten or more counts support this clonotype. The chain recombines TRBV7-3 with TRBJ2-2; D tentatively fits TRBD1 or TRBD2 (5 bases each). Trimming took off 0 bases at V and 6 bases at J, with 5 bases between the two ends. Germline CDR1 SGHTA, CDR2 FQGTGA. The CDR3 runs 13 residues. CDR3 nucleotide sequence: TGTGCCAGCAGCTTAACGGGGGCCGGGGAGCTGTTTTTT. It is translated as CASSLTGAGELFF.

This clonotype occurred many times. The CDR3 here is CASSYFRSGANVLTF. As DNA, the CDR3 is TGTGCCAGCAGTTATTTCCGCTCTGGGGCCAACGTCCTGACTTTC. The chain links TRBV28 to TRBJ2-6; D not certain. The CDR3 extends over 15 amino acids. V lost 4 bases, J lost 0 bases, and 7 bases lay in between. CDR1 and CDR2 from the germline V gene are MDHEN and SYDVKM.

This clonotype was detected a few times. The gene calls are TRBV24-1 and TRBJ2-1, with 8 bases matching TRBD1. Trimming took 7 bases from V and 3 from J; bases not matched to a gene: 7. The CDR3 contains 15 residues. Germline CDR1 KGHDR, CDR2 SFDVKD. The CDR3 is CATRSTGGYYNEQFF. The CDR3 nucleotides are TGTGCCACCAGATCCACAGGGGGGTACTACAATGAGCAGTTCTTC.

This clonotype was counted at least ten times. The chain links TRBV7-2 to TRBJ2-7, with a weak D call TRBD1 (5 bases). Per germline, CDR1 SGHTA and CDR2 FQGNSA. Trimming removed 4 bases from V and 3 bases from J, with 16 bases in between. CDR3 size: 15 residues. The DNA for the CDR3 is TGTGCCAGCAGCTACCCGACAGTTTTCATCTACGAGCAGTACTTC. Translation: CASSYPTVFIYEQYF.

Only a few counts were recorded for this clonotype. DNA of the CDR3: TGCGCCAGCAGCCAAGTTAACAGAGTTGCCACAGATACGCAGTATTTT. As protein: CASSQVNRVATDTQYF. The rearrangement joins TRBV4-1 to TRBJ2-3; D gene uncertain. Trimming removed 1 base at V and 2 bases at J, with 13 bases between. The V gene's germline CDR1 is MGHRA and CDR2 YSYEKL. The CDR3 length is 16 residues.

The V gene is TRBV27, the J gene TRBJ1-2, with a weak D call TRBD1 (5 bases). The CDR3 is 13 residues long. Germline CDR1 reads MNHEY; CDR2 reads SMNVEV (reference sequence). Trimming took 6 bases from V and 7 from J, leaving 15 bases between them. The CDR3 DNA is TGTGCCAGCAGCCAGGGAGGTTCTTCTGGCTACACCTTC. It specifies CASSQGGSSGYTF.